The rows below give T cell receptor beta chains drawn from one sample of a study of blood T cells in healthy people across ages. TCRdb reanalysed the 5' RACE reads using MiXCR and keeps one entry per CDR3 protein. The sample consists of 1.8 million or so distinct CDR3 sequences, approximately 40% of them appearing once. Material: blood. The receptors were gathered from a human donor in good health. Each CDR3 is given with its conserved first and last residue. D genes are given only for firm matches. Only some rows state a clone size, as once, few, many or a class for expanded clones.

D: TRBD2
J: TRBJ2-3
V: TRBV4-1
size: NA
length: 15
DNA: TGCGCCAGCAGCCAAGATGGGAGGGTATTAGATACGCAGTATTTT
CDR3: CASSQDGRVLDTQYF

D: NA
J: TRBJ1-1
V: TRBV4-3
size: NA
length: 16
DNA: TGCGCCAGCAGCCAAGTTTATCGGACACAGAACACTGAAGCTTTCTTT
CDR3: CASSQVYRTQNTEAFF

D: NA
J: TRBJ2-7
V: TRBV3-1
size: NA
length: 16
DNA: TGTGCCAGCAGCCAAGATCGTGTGTGGGAGACCTACGAGCAGTACTTC
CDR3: CASSQDRVWETYEQYF

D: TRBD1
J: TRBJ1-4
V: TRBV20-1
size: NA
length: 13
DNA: TGCAGTGCCTACTACAGGGGTGGGGAAAAACTGTTTTTT
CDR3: CSAYYRGGEKLFF

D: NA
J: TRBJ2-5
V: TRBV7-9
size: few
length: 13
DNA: TGTGCCAGCAGCCGACGGGCTTCGGGGACCCAGTACTTC
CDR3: CASSRRASGTQYF

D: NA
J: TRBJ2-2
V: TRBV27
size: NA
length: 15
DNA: TGTGCCAGCAACCCTCGAAACGGAGGCACCGGGGAGCTGTTTTTT
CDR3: CASNPRNGGTGELFF

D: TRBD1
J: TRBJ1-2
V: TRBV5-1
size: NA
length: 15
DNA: TGCGCCAGCAGCTTGGCCGGGACAGGGAATAATGGCTACACCTTC
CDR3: CASSLAGTGNNGYTF

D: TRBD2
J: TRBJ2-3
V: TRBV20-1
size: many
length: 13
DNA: TGCAGCCAAAAGCGGGGGGGCACAGATACGCAGTATTTT
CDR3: CSQKRGGTDTQYF

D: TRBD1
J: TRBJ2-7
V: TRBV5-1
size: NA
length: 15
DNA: TGCGCCAGCAGCCAGAGCGACAGGGGAATCTACGAGCAGTACTTC
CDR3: CASSQSDRGIYEQYF

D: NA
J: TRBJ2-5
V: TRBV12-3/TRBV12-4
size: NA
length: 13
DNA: TGTGCCGGCAGCCCATTAACAGGCCTTACCCAGTACTTC
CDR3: CAGSPLTGLTQYF

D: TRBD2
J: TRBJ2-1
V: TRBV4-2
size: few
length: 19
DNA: TGTGCCAGCAGCCAATTCCCGGGACTAGCGGGGAACTCCTACAATGAGCAGTTCTTC
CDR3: CASSQFPGLAGNSYNEQFF

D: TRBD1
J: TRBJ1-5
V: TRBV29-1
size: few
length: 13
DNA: TGCAGCGTTTGGACAGGGTCAAATCAGCCCCAGCATTTT
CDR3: CSVWTGSNQPQHF

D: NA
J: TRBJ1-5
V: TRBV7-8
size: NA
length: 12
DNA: TGTGCCAGCGGTCTCGCCGGGGGGCCCCAGCATTTT
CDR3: CASGLAGGPQHF

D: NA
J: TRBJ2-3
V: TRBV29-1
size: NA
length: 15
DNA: TGCAGCGTTCTTCTAGGGGGGGATAGGGCGGATACGCAGTATTTT
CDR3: CSVLLGGDRADTQYF

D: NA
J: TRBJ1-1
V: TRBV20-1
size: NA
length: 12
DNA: TGCAGTGCTATACCCGGGGGTACTGAAGCTTTCTTT
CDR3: CSAIPGGTEAFF

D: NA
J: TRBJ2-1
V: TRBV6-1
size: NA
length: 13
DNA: TGTGCCAGCAGTGCCTTCTTCCAGGATGAGCAGTTCTTC
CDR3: CASSAFFQDEQFF

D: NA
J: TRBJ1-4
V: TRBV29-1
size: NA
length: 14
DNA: TGCAGCGTAGCTCCCAGGGTGTCGGATGAAAAACTGTTTTTT
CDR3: CSVAPRVSDEKLFF

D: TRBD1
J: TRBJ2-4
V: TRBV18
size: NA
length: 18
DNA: TGTGCCAGCTCACCCTATTCCGGGACAGGGAGGGTTGGAAACATTCAGTACTTC
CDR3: CASSPYSGTGRVGNIQYF

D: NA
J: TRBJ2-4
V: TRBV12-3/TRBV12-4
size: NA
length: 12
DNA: TGTGCCAGCAGTTTGATCGGAGACATTCAGTACTTC
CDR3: CASSLIGDIQYF

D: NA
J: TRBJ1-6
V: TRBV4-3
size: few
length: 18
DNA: TGCGCCAGCAGCCAAGATTCCCACAAAGCCTCCAATAATTCACCCCTCCACTTT
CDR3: CASSQDSHKASNNSPLHF

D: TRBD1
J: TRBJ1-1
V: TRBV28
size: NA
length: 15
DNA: TGTGCCAGCAGTACTACCTCGGGACAGCTCTATGAAGCTTTCTTT
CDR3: CASSTTSGQLYEAFF

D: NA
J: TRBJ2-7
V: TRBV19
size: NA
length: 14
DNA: TGTGCCAGTAGTAGGGGGGTCTTTTCATACGAGCAGTACTTC
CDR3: CASSRGVFSYEQYF

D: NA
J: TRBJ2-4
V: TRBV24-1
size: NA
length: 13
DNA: TGTGCCGCCAGTGAGGACAACTCCCGTAATCAGTACTTC
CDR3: CAASEDNSRNQYF

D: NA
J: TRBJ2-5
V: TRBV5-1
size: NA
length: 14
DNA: TGCGCCAGCAGCTTGACTTGGGGACGAGAGACCCAGTACTTC
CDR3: CASSLTWGRETQYF

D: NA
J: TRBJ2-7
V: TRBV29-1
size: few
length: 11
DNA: TGCAGCGGTGTTCGCAGAGACGAGCAGTACTTC
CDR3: CSGVRRDEQYF

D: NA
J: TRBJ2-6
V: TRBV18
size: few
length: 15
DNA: TGTGCCAGCTCACCCGGGTACTCTGGGGCCAACGTCCTGACTTTC
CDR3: CASSPGYSGANVLTF

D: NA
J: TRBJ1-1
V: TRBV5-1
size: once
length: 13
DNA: TGCGCCAGCAGCTTGGGTCCCGAGGTTGAAGCTTTCTTT
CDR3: CASSLGPEVEAFF

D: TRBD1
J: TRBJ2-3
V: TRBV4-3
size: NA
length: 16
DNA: TGCGCCAGCAGCCACTATCGGGACAGTTCTACAGATACGCAGTATTTT
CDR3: CASSHYRDSSTDTQYF

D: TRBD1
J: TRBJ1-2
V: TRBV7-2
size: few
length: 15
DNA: TGTGCCAGCAGCTTGGGACAGGGAGGCGGAGATGGCTACACCTTC
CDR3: CASSLGQGGGDGYTF

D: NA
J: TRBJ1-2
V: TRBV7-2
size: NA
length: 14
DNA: TGTGCCAGCAGCTTTCGGACAGTTAACTATGGCTACACCTTC
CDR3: CASSFRTVNYGYTF

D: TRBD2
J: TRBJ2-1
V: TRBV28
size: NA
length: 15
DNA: TGTGCCAGCGGCCCTAAAGGAGCTAGCGGGGCACCAAAGTTCTTC
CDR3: CASGPKGASGAPKFF

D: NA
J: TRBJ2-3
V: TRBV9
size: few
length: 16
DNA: TGTGCCAGCAGCGTAGAACCCCCGCAGACTTCCGATACGCAGTATTTT
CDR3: CASSVEPPQTSDTQYF

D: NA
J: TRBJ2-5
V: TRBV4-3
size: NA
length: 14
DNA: TGCGCCAGCAGCCAAGATCGGCGGCCCGGGGCCCAGTACTTC
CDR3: CASSQDRRPGAQYF

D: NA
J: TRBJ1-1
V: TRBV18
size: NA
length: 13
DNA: TGTGCCAGCTCACCTCTTTTCGGCACTGAAGCTTTCTTT
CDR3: CASSPLFGTEAFF

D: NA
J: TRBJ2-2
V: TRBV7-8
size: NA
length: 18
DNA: TGTGCCAGCAGCTTAGGATGGGTCAGGGCCAACTCTACCGGGGAGCTGTTTTTT
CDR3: CASSLGWVRANSTGELFF